Listed here are 23 T cell receptor beta chains from one sample, sequenced in a study of blood T cells in healthy people across ages (dated by TCRdb to between 2015 and 2017). Library construction relied on 5' RACE. TCRdb names Illumina HiSeq 2500 as the instrument used. A second roughly 7 to 11 cycle PCR used a sample-barcoded 5' primer and a J-beta primer mix. Through fastp at Q25 and MiXCR, TCRdb rebuilt clones from the public reads, retaining in-frame beta chains. A single entry per CDR3 protein holds the most common genes and DNA from its merged rows. For this sample the table gives fewer than 700,000 distinct CDR3 sequences, of which over 40% were detected only once. The ten largest clones take up 30% of the sample. Sequencing input: blood. The receptors come from a man aged 80 or over in good health.

This chain uses TRBV7-2 with TRBJ2-7; a possible D gene is TRBD2 (5 bases). Germline V gives CDR1 SGHTA, CDR2 FQGNSA. The CDR3 totals 16 residues. V was pared by 2 bases and J by 2 bases, with 16 bases between. The CDR3 here is CASSLFDAAGAYEQYF. The CDR3 DNA is TGTGCCAGCAGCTTATTTGATGCGGCGGGCGCCTACGAGCAGTACTTC.

The chain is built from TRBV6-2 or TRBV6-3 and TRBJ2-2; perhaps TRBD1 as D (6 bases). The ends were cut back, 6 bases at V and 13 bases at J, with 18 bases in the middle. The CDR3 loop spans 13 amino acids. Germline V lookup: CDR1 MNHEY, CDR2 SVGEGT. In DNA form, the CDR3 reads TGTGCCAGCAGATTACTAACAGGGCGGAGGCTGTTTTTT. Protein: CASRLLTGRRLFF.

This clonotype is a singleton in its sample. A much more abundant neighbour one base away suggests this may be a read error. The chain combines TRBV3-1 with TRBJ2-7; a weak D match, TRBD2 (5 bases). V was shortened by 1 base and J by 0 bases, with 19 bases between the two germline ends. CDR3 length: 18 residues. Germline CDR1 is LGHDT and CDR2 is YNNKEL (reference sequence). The CDR3, as DNA: TGTGCCAGCAGCCAAGGAGCGGCTCTTGGCACAAGCTCCTACGAGCAGTACTTC. Translation gives CASSQGAALGTSSYEQYF.

This clonotype was detected a few times. The genes are TRBV2 and TRBJ1-4, with 7 bases fitting TRBD1. This CDR3 is 14 amino acids long. Germline V gene sequence: CDR1 SNHLY, CDR2 FYNNEI. The J segment lost 0 bases and the V segment lost 7 bases, leaving 2 bases of the junction unmatched. The CDR3 DNA reads as TGTGCCAGCAAAGACAGGGCAACTAATGAAAAACTGTTTTTT. Its translation: CASKDRATNEKLFF.

This clonotype appeared a few times. This chain links TRBV11-2 with TRBJ2-5, with D perhaps TRBD1 (5 bases). The germline gives CDR1 SGHAT, CDR2 FQNNGV. This CDR3 has 15 amino acids. Between the trimmed V and J ends, which lost 4 bases and 1 base, there was a span of 13 bases. DNA of the CDR3: TGTGCCAGCAGCTCGCCCGAGACAGCCCAAGAGACCCAGTACTTC. Amino acid sequence: CASSSPETAQETQYF.

The chain recombines TRBV20-1 with TRBJ2-5; TRBD2 matches 7 bases. Unmatched junction bases numbered 6, after V lost 6 bases and J lost 5 bases. This CDR3 is built from 12 residues. Per the germline V gene, CDR1 is DFQATT and CDR2 is SNEGSKA (reference sequence). The CDR3 is CSAKTAGETQYF. The CDR3 coding sequence is TGCAGTGCCAAGACAGCGGGGGAGACCCAGTACTTC.

The chain combines TRBV29-1 with TRBJ2-5; TRBD2 matches at 8 bases. Germline V gene sequence: CDR1 SQVTM, CDR2 ANQGSEA. V was clipped by 4 bases and J by 0 bases; unmatched bases: 4. CDR3 length equals 14 residues. The CDR3 protein is CSVGLAGHQETQYF. DNA for the CDR3: TGCAGCGTTGGGCTAGCGGGCCACCAAGAGACCCAGTACTTC.

This chain uses TRBV5-1 with TRBJ2-1; 7 positions match TRBD2. This CDR3 has 15 amino acids. Losses at the gene ends were 5 bases for V and 0 bases for J; bases not matched to a gene: 5. The germline CDR1 and CDR2 sequences are SGHRS and YFSETQ. The CDR3: CASRSSGSSYNEQFF. The CDR3 DNA reads as TGCGCCAGCAGGTCTAGCGGAAGCTCCTACAATGAGCAGTTCTTC.

Comments on this clonotype: A clone one base away is much larger, so this may be a read error. J is TRBJ2-7 and V is TRBV20-1, with TRBD2 identical over 8 bases. Germline-derived CDR1 and CDR2 are DFQATT and SNEGSKA (reference sequence). Trimming at V came to 3 bases and at J to 7 bases, leaving 11 bases not matched to a gene. The CDR3 extends over 14 amino acids. CDR3 loop: CSASKTSVGDEQYF. CDR3 DNA: TGCAGTGCTAGCAAGACTAGCGTTGGGGATGAGCAGTACTTC.

About this clonotype itself: A read error may produce the germline difference seen at one junction end. V gene TRBV7-2 combines with J gene TRBJ1-1; D gene uncertain. CDR1 is SGHTA, CDR2 FQGNSA, per germline. The CDR3 is made up of 12 amino acids. CDR3 residues: CARSLKNTEAFF. The CDR3 coding sequence is TGTGCCAGAAGCTTAAAGAACACTGAAGCTTTCTTT.

The rearrangement uses TRBV6-5 and TRBJ2-5, with 10 bases identical to TRBD1. Trimming at V came to 0 bases and at J to 5 bases, leaving 6 bases not matched to a gene. Germline CDR1 and CDR2: MNHEY and SVGAGI. The CDR3 length is 16 residues. In DNA form, the CDR3 reads TGTGCCAGCAGTTACTCGGGGACAGGGGTCGGGGAGACCCAGTACTTC. Its protein product is CASSYSGTGVGETQYF.

This clonotype showed up just a few times. V gene TRBV14 combines with J gene TRBJ2-5, with D tentatively TRBD2 (6 bases). The germline gives CDR1 SGHDN, CDR2 FVKESK. Trimming stripped 1 base from V and 11 bases from J, with 14 bases between. This CDR3 has 13 residues. CDR3 residues: CASSQVRDSKQYF. The CDR3 region has the DNA TGTGCCAGCAGCCAAGTAAGGGACTCAAAGCAGTACTTC.

The chain carries TRBV29-1 and TRBJ2-6, with TRBD1 as a possible D gene (6 bases). Looked up from germline, CDR1 is SQVTM and CDR2 is ANQGSEA. The V gene lost 7 bases and the J gene lost 2 bases, with 6 bases spanning the gap. The CDR3 runs to 12 residues. The CDR3 region is CSAGAGANVLTF. For the CDR3, the DNA is TGCAGCGCAGGGGCTGGGGCCAACGTCCTGACTTTC.

This clonotype was recorded once. A much larger clone differs by one base, so this may be a read error. The chain is built from TRBV29-1 and TRBJ2-1; the D gene could be TRBD1 or TRBD2 (5 bases each). The CDR3 length is 13 residues. Trimming took off 7 bases at V and 13 bases at J, with 23 bases between the two ends. In germline, CDR1 is SQVTM, CDR2 ANQGSEA. CDR3 region: CSAVRDLQETQFF. The CDR3 DNA sequence: TGCAGCGCTGTCCGGGACCTCCAAGAGACCCAGTTCTTC.

This clonotype has more than one count but fewer than ten. The V and J genes are TRBV25-1 and TRBJ2-5; 7 bases are a match to TRBD1. Germline V CDR1 and CDR2: MGHDK, SYGVNS. CDR3 length equals 15 residues. Trimming cost V 4 bases and J 4 bases; bases outside gene matches: 9. In DNA, the CDR3 is TGTGCCAGCAGTGGACAGGGTGAGGTGGTAGAGACCCAGTACTTC. As protein: CASSGQGEVVETQYF.

The chain uses TRBV6-1 and TRBJ2-4; TRBD1 aligns across 9 bases. V lost 3 bases and J lost 7; bases outside the gene matches: 13. The CDR3 sequence is 17 residues long. The V gene's germline CDR1 is MNHNS and CDR2 SASEGT. The CDR3 bases are TGTGCCAGCAGTGACGCTACAGGGGGCGCGTATTATAACATTCAGTACTTC. It yields the protein CASSDATGGAYYNIQYF.

This clonotype was seen only once. The CDR3 sequence is CASRATQFSTDTQYF. CDR3 bases: TGTGCCAGCAGAGCAACACAATTTAGCACAGATACGCAGTATTTT. The rearrangement uses TRBV6-2 or TRBV6-3 and TRBJ2-3; no reliable D call. The CDR3 loop spans 15 amino acids. Trimming shortened V by 6 bases and J by 0 bases, and 13 bases separated the two germline ends. Germline loops: CDR1 MNHEY, CDR2 SVGEGT.

The sample holds a few counts of this clonotype. The chain recombines TRBV12-3 or TRBV12-4 with TRBJ2-5; the D gene could be TRBD1 or TRBD2 (5 bases each). Trimming took off 5 bases at V and 4 bases at J, with 23 bases between the two ends. The CDR3 totals 17 residues. Written as DNA, the CDR3 is TGTGCCAGCAGTCGCCAGCGCACGTGGGACGGTCCAGAGACCCAGTACTTC. This sequence encodes CASSRQRTWDGPETQYF.

This clonotype was observed once. The gene calls are TRBV6-5 and TRBJ1-1; 8 bases are a match to TRBD1. This CDR3 is 15 amino acids long. The trim removed 5 bases at V and 1 base at J, leaving 6 bases unmatched. Germline V CDR1 and CDR2: MNHEY, SVGAGI. CDR3 protein: CASSRTGPRNTEAFF. The CDR3 nucleotides are TGTGCCAGCAGTCGGACAGGGCCCAGGAACACTGAAGCTTTCTTT.

The V gene is TRBV12-3 or TRBV12-4, the J gene TRBJ2-5; 9 nucleotides line up with TRBD2. The junction had 10 bases not matched to a gene; V was cut back by 3 bases and J by 11 bases. The CDR3 is 14 residues long. As DNA, the CDR3 is TGTGCCAGCAGTTTGGGCGGGGGGGTCGTTGAGCAGTACTTC. Its translation is CASSLGGGVVEQYF.

On this clonotype itself: A much larger clone differs by one base, so this may be a read error. This rearrangement joins TRBV20-1 to TRBJ1-1; 8 nucleotides align to TRBD1. Germline CDR1 and CDR2: DFQATT and SNEGSKA (reference sequence). V lost 6 bases, J lost 6 bases, and 12 bases stayed unmatched. CDR3 size: 14 residues. The CDR3 here is CSAPRQGTNPEAFF. CDR3 DNA: TGCAGTGCGCCTAGACAGGGGACCAACCCTGAAGCTTTCTTT.

There are a few counts of this clonotype. J is TRBJ2-1 and V is TRBV6-5, with 8 bases aligning to TRBD2. The J call may be incorrect, as the DNA end agrees better with TRBJ2-7. Germline CDR1 and CDR2: MNHEY and SVGAGI. The CDR3 extends over 16 amino acids. DNA of the CDR3: TGTGCCAGCAGCCGCCCATCCCGGGGGGGGGACAATGAGCAGTACTTC. The encoded protein is CASSRPSRGGDNEQYF.

Comments on this clonotype: This may stem from a read error, because a much larger clone lies one nucleotide away. The CDR3 reads CSIDVHQETQYF. The CDR3 DNA is TGCAGCATTGATGTCCACCAAGAGACCCAGTACTTC. This chain links TRBV29-1 with TRBJ2-5; D gene ambiguous. Germline loops: CDR1 SQVTM, CDR2 ANQGSEA. The CDR3 length is 12 residues.